Included here is one T cell receptor beta chain sequence, with context. Its antigen is not known. The data belong to a study of post-analysis software for immune sequencing data. Study-level results: A few TRBV segments, TRBV5-6, TRBV5-1 and TRBV20-1 among them, were found more frequent in patients than controls.

Unique molecular identifiers were carried by the TCR beta cDNA libraries. TCRdb reprocessed the PCR reads with MiXCR, giving one entry per CDR3 protein. The table includes about 260,000 distinct CDR3 sequences, 36% detected once. Looked up from germline, CDR1 is KGHDR and CDR2 is SFDVKD. The V end lost 7 bases, the J end lost 2 bases, and 11 bases lay between the germline ends. The CDR3 spans 14 residues. The sequence was obtained from a girl under 18 with multiple sclerosis. The V call is TRBV24-1, the J call TRBJ2-1; D might be TRBD1 (6 bases). The sample comprised blood. The CDR3 region is CATRDSYPYNEQFF. In DNA form, the CDR3 reads TGTGCCACCAGGGACAGTTATCCCTACAATGAGCAGTTCTTC.